The next 9 T cell receptor beta chains were all read from a single sample in a study of OX40 agonist ivuxolimab in advanced cancers. TCRdb's copy holds only in-frame clones and misses some; the assay was immunoSEQ multiplex PCR. The sample holds tens of thousands of clones, under 80% seen once. The sequences come from CD4+ or CD8+ T cells sorted from blood, collected in a trial of the OX40 agonist ivuxolimab. The receptors come from an adult with an advanced solid tumor such as melanoma, head and neck, liver or kidney cancer.

This chain links TRBV5-4 with TRBJ2-7; TRBD1 might be the D (6 bases). CDR3 length equals 16 residues. With 6 bases removed from V and 5 bases from J, the gap between germline ends came to 24 bases. Germline lookup yields CDR1 SGHNT and CDR2 YYREEE (reference sequence). CDR3 DNA sequence: TGTGCCAGCAATCTTGGCCCGGGACAAATGGGAGACGAGCAGTACTTC. It codes for CASNLGPGQMGDEQYF.

The chain is built from TRBV14 and TRBJ1-1, with D maybe TRBD1 (5 bases). Germline V gene data show CDR1 as SGHDN and CDR2 as FVKESK. Trimming removed 1 base at V and 2 bases at J, with 8 bases between. The CDR3 contains 14 residues. The CDR3 sequence: CASSQVGVNTEAFF. The CDR3 DNA reads as TGTGCCAGCAGCCAAGTGGGGGTCAACACTGAAGCTTTCTTT.

The rearrangement uses TRBV9 and TRBJ2-3; D remains unclear. The CDR3 is made up of 13 amino acids. Germline loops: CDR1 SGDLS, CDR2 YYNGEE. V was shortened by 4 bases and J by 4 bases, with 10 bases between the two germline ends. The CDR3 reads CASSLGGADTQYF. CDR3 nucleotides: TGTGCCAGCAGCCTGGGTGGGGCAGATACGCAGTATTTT.

The V gene is TRBV2, the J gene TRBJ2-7; D remains ambiguous. The CDR3 extends over 16 amino acids. Germline V gene sequence: CDR1 SNHLY, CDR2 FYNNEI. The V end was cut by 1 base, the J end by 0 bases, with 13 bases between. The CDR3 DNA is TGTGCCAGCAGTGAAGTAAAGTGGCAAAGCTCCTACGAGCAGTACTTC. It encodes CASSEVKWQSSYEQYF. The full variable domain, its missing parts supplied by reference TRBV2 and TRBJ2-7, is EPEVTQTPSHQVTQMGQEVILRCVPISNHLYFYWYRQILGQKVEFLVSFYNNEISEKSEIFDDQFSVERPDGSNFTLKIRSTKLEDSAMYFCASSEVKWQSSYEQYFGPGTRLTVT.

The rearrangement links TRBV29-1 to TRBJ2-7; 8 bases line up with TRBD1. Trimming cost V 7 bases and J 2 bases; bases outside gene matches: 19. This CDR3 region has 17 residues. Germline lookup yields CDR1 SQVTM and CDR2 ANQGSEA. The CDR3: CSAQAFWGDRKTYEQYF. In nucleotides, the CDR3 is TGCAGCGCCCAAGCCTTCTGGGGGGACAGGAAGACCTACGAGCAGTACTTC.

This sequence joins TRBV7-6 and TRBJ2-7; D might be TRBD1 (5 bases). CDR3 size: 14 residues. V shed 5 bases and J shed 5 bases, with 16 bases lying between them. From germline, CDR1 is SGHVS and CDR2 FNYEAQ. CDR3 region: CASSPQTGHNEQYF. Written as DNA, the CDR3 is TGTGCCAGCAGCCCTCAAACAGGTCACAACGAGCAGTACTTC.

The chain combines TRBV20-1 with TRBJ1-2; D is ambiguous. The V end was cut by 5 bases, the J end by 4 bases, with 2 bases between. Germline CDR1 reads DFQATT; CDR2 reads SNEGSKA (reference sequence). This CDR3 has 9 amino acids. The CDR3 DNA is TGCAGTGCTGTCTATGGCTACACCTTC. This encodes CSAVYGYTF.

The V and J genes are TRBV10-2 and TRBJ2-5; 10 nucleotides agree with TRBD1. This CDR3 region has 16 residues. V shed 7 bases, J shed 4 bases, and the junction held 12 bases outside the gene matches. Germline values: CDR1 WSHSY, CDR2 SAAADI. This CDR3 reads CASKAGRDRGLETQYF. The CDR3 DNA follows: TGCGCCAGCAAAGCGGGGCGGGACAGGGGACTAGAGACCCAGTACTTC.

The CDR3 DNA reads as TGTGCCAGCAGCTTAGTAGGGACTAGCGGGGGGATGGCAGATACGCAGTATTTT. Protein product: CASSLVGTSGGMADTQYF. The genes are TRBV7-2 and TRBJ2-3, with TRBD2 identical over 15 bases. CDR3 size: 18 residues. V lost 1 base, J lost 4 bases, and 6 bases stayed unmatched. Germline assignment: CDR1 SGHTA and CDR2 FQGNSA.